This T cell receptor beta chain was captured in a study of cytomegalovirus exposure and HLA in healthy donors. Losses at the gene ends were 4 bases for V and 5 bases for J; bases not matched to a gene: 2. The CDR3 is 13 residues long. Germline V gene data show CDR1 as SGHTA and CDR2 as FQGNSA. The PCR contained 60 Vbeta and 13 Jbeta primers. Libraries were prepared by immunoSEQ multiplex PCR; TCRdb keeps only in-frame clonotypes and omits some of them. The sample lists approximately 170,000 clones; roughly 80% were seen once. Turning to this clone: The target antigen is unknown.

Regarding the study as a whole: Solely CMV serostatus was available to characterize immune exposure. Most subjects' HLA-A and HLA-B alleles were reportedly predicted from TCR beta sequences. Fewer N-insertions than the roughly 630-donor mean were reportedly shown by an Asian-associated ancestry cluster in a later analysis.

This sequence was found in a male donor in good health and CMV-seronegative. The V gene is TRBV7-2, the J gene TRBJ1-5; 7 nucleotides align to TRBD1. The sample was PBMCs. The CDR3 protein is CASSSQGDQPQHF. As DNA, the CDR3 is TGTGCCAGCAGCTCTCAGGGGGATCAGCCCCAGCATTTT.